The entry below gives a single T cell receptor beta chain sequence along with its context. V lost 1 base, J lost 4 bases, and 16 bases lay in between. CDR1 is SGHVS, CDR2 FNYEAQ, per germline. This CDR3 is built from 16 residues. Contact with a PCR-confirmed or clinician-diagnosed COVID-19 case occurred within 2 weeks of entry. The assay was immunoSEQ multiplex PCR, and TCRdb's table has in-frame clones only and misses some. The data show about 140,000 clones, with approximately 84% seen just once and 1.5% to 2% held by the top ten. The record originates from a study of blood T cell repertoires in COVID-19.

The TCR originated in a woman between 18 and 29 years old who had been exposed to COVID-19. Material for sequencing was PBMCs or T cells enriched from blood (not recorded which). The V and J genes are TRBV7-6 and TRBJ1-1; D is ambiguous. CDR3 bases: TGTGCCAGCAGCTTAGAGACGAGGGCGGTAAGCACTGAAGCTTTCTTT. Translating gives CASSLETRAVSTEAFF.